In its sample, the clone carrying this TCR beta chain was seen once. This sample was included in a study of blood T cell repertoires in COVID-19. Study in general: Each recovered donor of Cohort 3 presented with two negative PCRs, clearance, or symptom resolution. Sample material is recorded as cDNA or gDNA derived from T cells, B-cell-depleted T cells, or PBMCs.

The data were produced by immunoSEQ multiplex PCR, yet TCRdb's version contains in-frame clones alone and is incomplete. The sample has around 290,000 clones, around nine tenths seen once; the top ten hold around 2%. The TCR originated in a woman aged 55-69 years in a cohort exposed to, infected with or recovered from COVID-19 (not recorded which). What was sequenced was PBMCs or T cells enriched from blood (not recorded which).

The CDR3 sequence: CASSESVQLYEQYF. The CDR3 DNA is TGCGCCAGCAGTGAGTCAGTTCAACTGTACGAGCAGTACTTC. The rearrangement joins TRBV10-2 to TRBJ2-7, with D unresolved. The CDR3 has 14 residues. V was cut by 0 bases and J by 4 bases, with 10 bases left in between. Germline V lookup: CDR1 WSHSY, CDR2 SAAADI.